Below, 5 T cell receptor beta chains from the same sample are listed, as sequenced in a study of CD8+ T cells in alopecia areata. Following RNA extraction, reverse transcription yielded cDNA that acted as the sequencing template. Using immunoSEQ multiplex PCR, the repertoire was profiled, and TCRdb retains in-frame clones only, with some absent. Here the sample spans around 200,000 clones, around three fifths being singletons. Documented treatment: oral pan-JAK inhibitor, 5-10 mg twice daily. This specimen consisted of CD4+ T cells sorted from blood, obtained at week 4, from a patient treated with tofacitinib. The receptors shown here come from a human donor with alopecia areata.

The J gene is TRBJ2-1, the V gene TRBV27; D may be TRBD2 (6 bases). The CDR3 sequence is 16 residues long. The germline gives CDR1 MNHEY, CDR2 SMNVEV (reference sequence). V lost 5 bases and J 0 bases, leaving 14 bases between the germline ends. The CDR3, as DNA: TGTGCCAGCAGTCGCCGGGGGACTGCCTCCTACAATGAGCAGTTCTTC. This translates into CASSRRGTASYNEQFF.

The rearrangement joins TRBV7-2 to TRBJ2-7, with 9 nucleotides matching TRBD2. The germline V gene encodes CDR1 SGHTA and CDR2 FQGNSA. Unmatched junction bases numbered 2, after V lost 2 bases and J lost 0 bases. The CDR3 extends over 15 amino acids. Here the CDR3 reads CASSLQRGASYEQYF. CDR3 nucleotide sequence: TGTGCCAGCAGCTTACAGCGGGGGGCCTCCTACGAGCAGTACTTC.

The V and J genes are TRBV29-1 and TRBJ2-5; D may be TRBD1 (7 bases). Trimming cost V 7 bases and J 5 bases, with 17 bases left between them. The germline CDR1 and CDR2 sequences are SQVTM and ANQGSEA. The CDR3 consists of 13 residues. The CDR3 nucleotides are TGCAGCGCCCTCACAGGGGCGGGGGAGACCCAGTACTTC. This sequence encodes CSALTGAGETQYF.

The J gene is TRBJ2-7, the V gene TRBV5-5; D call uncertain. Germline V CDR1 and CDR2: SGHKS, YYEKEE (reference sequence). Trimming left V 2 bases short and J 4 bases short, with 13 bases between. This CDR3 has 14 amino acids. In DNA, the CDR3 is TGTGCCAGCAGCTTAAATGGGCGTGCGTACGAGCAGTACTTC. This encodes CASSLNGRAYEQYF.

The chain is built from TRBV5-4 and TRBJ2-7; D remains unclear. Per germline, CDR1 SGHNT and CDR2 YYREEE (reference sequence). Trimming cost V 4 bases and J 6 bases, with 17 bases left between them. The CDR3 extends over 14 amino acids. The CDR3 DNA follows: TGTGCCAGCAGCCCAAAGGGCTCGAACACCGAGCAGTACTTC. It specifies CASSPKGSNTEQYF.